This TCR beta chain is drawn from a study of blood T cell repertoires in COVID-19 (dated by TCRdb to between 2020 and 2021). Concerning the study at large: The collaborator samples originated in the United States, Italy and Spain and spanned the acute and convalescent phases of COVID-19. The material from the prospective study consisted of cDNA or gDNA derived from T cells, B-cell-depleted T cells, or PBMCs. Subjects who had been exposed to COVID-19, were actively infected with it, or had recovered from it provided the deeply sampled blood TCRbeta repertoires that made up the dataset. The repertoires were made available in a free public database intended to serve as a resource for research on the immune response to SARS-CoV-2. Samples came from the ongoing ImmuneRACE study (first 160 participants) plus 1,254 subjects from 6 global collaborators. Nearly every sample came with metadata listing a de-identified subject ID, COVID-19 status, age in years and sex. Where available, HLA class I and class II types were obtained from metadata supplied by the sample provider rather than from assay-based typing. What the study reported, not specific to this receptor: Clinical and demographic metadata were provided uncurated, with the amount varying by source and participant.

TCRbeta CDR3 regions were amplified from genomic DNA using the immunoSEQ Assay, a bias-controlled multiplex PCR. In the authors' own workflow: Nucleated cell counts per sample were estimated from amplification of reference gene primers within the assay. To quantify the absolute abundance of each unique TCRbeta CDR3 rearrangement, sequence reads were collapsed and filtered. For each sample, productive Simpson clonality was calculated as the square root of Simpson's diversity index across productive rearrangements. TCRdb's version of the immuneACCESS table is confined to in-frame rearrangements and falls short of the full clone set. An unresolved V gene accounts for under half of the shortfall where checked; the remainder is of unknown origin. Clone size and the V and J calls come from that table; the DNA yielded D and trimming. This sample comprises more than 60,000 clones, more than 75% of them detected only once. The ten largest clones take up roughly a tenth of the sample.

Regarding this clone: Its antigen is not yet known. Base qualities are not recorded, but no much larger clone differs from it by a single base.

In the prospective study, participants were roughly 18 to 100 years old, resided in 24 geographic areas of the United States, and were enrolled through a virtual design. In the prospective study, participants were assigned to cohorts based on the clinical history participants reported in a screening survey and a study questionnaire. Recovered participants in ImmuneRACE Cohort 3 were defined as having two consecutive negative NP/OP PCR tests, clearance from a healthcare professional, or resolution of symptoms. Mobile phlebotomists in the prospective study collected whole blood, serum and a nasopharyngeal or oropharyngeal swab from every participant. Prospective study participants could optionally give additional blood draws and questionnaires over an approximately two-month period. Before DNA extraction, prospective study blood samples were shipped either frozen or at room temperature. The sample was PBMCs or T cells enriched from blood (not recorded which). The TCR sequence derives from a woman aged 40 to 49 who had recovered from COVID-19.

The DNA sequence is given as TGTGCCAGCAGTTTAACCCAGATTACACCCCTCCACTTT. Translated, it gives CASSLTQITPLHF. The rearrangement combines TRBV27 with TRBJ1-6; there is no confident call for the D gene. The CDR3 has 13 amino acids, counting the end cysteine and phenylalanine. Only CDR3 DNA is held: 39 bases, read in frame from base 1. Between the V and J ends, shortened by 2 bases and 11 bases respectively, the junction contains 10 bases. The germline V gene (reference sequence) gives CDR1 as MNHEY and CDR2 as SMNVEV.